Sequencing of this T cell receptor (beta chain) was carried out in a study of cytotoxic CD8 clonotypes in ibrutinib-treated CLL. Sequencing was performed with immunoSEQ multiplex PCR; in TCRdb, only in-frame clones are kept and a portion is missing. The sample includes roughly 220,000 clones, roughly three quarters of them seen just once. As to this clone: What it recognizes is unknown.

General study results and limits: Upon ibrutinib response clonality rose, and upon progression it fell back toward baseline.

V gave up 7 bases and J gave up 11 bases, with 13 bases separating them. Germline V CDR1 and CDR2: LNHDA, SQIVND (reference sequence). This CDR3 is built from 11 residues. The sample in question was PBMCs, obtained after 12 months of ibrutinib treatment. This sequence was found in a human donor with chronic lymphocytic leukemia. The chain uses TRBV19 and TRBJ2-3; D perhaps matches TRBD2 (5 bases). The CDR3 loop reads CASNTGIQQYF. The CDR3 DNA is TGTGCCAGTAACACCGGGATACAGCAGTATTTT.